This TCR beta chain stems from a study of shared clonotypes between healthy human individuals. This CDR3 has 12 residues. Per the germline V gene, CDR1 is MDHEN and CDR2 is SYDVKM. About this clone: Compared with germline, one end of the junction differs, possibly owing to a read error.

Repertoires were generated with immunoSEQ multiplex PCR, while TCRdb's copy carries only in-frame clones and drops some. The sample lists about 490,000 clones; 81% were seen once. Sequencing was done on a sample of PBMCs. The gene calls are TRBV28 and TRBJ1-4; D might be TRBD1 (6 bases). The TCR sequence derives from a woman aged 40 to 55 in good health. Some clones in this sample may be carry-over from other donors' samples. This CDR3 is CASSIGGEKLFF. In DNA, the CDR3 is TGTGCTAGCAGTATAGGGGGTGAAAAACTGTTTTTT.